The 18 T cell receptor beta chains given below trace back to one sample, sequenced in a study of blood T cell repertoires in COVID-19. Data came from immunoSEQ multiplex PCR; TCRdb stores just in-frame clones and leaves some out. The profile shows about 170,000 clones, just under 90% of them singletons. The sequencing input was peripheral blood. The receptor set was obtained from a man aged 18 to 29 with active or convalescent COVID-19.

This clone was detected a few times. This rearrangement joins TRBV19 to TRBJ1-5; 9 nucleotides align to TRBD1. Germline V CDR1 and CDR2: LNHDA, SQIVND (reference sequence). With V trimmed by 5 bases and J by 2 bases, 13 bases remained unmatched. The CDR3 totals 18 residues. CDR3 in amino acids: CASSVRNSGQGGNQPQHF. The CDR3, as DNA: TGTGCCAGTAGTGTCCGAAATTCGGGACAGGGAGGCAATCAGCCCCAGCATTTT. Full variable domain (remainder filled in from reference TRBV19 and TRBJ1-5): DGGITQSPKYLFRKEGQNVTLSCEQNLNHDAMYWYRQDPGQGLRLIYYSQIVNDFQKGDIAEGYSVSREKKESFPLTVTSAQKNPTAFYLCASSVRNSGQGGNQPQHFGDGTRLSIL.

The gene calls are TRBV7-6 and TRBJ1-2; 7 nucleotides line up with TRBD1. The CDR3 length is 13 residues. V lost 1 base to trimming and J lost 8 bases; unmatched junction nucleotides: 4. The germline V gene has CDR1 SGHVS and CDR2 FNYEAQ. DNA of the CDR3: TGTGCCAGCAGCTTAGGGGCAGGGGGAGGCTACACCTTC. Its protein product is CASSLGAGGGYTF.

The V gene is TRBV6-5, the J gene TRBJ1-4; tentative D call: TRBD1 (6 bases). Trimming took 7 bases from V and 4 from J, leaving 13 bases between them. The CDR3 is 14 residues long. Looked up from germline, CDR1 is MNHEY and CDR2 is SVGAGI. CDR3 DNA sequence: TGTGCCAGCATTACAAGACAGGATAATGAAAAACTGTTTTTT. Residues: CASITRQDNEKLFF.

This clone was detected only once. The CDR3 region has the DNA TGTGCCAGCAGCCCCCGTGATGGGGGGAACGAGCAGTACTTC. This codes for CASSPRDGGNEQYF. J is TRBJ2-7 and V is TRBV3-1 (or the pseudogene TRBV3-2), with D possibly being TRBD2 (6 bases). The germline V gene encodes CDR1 LGHDT and CDR2 YNNKEL (reference sequence). The ends were cut back, 4 bases at V and 5 bases at J, with 15 bases in the middle. The CDR3 has 14 residues.

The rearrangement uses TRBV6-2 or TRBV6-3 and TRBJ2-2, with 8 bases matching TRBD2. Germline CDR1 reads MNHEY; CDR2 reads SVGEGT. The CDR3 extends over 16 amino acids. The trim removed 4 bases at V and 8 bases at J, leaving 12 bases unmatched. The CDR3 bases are TGTGCCAGCAGTTTCCGACGGGAGGGCCGTAAGGGGGAGCTGTTTTTT. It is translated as CASSFRREGRKGELFF.

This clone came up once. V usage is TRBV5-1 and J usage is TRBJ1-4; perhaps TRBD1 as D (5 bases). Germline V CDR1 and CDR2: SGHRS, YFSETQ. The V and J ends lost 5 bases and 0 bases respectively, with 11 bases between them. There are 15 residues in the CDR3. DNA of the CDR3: TGCGCCAGCAGTCGAACAGGATCAACTAATGAAAAACTGTTTTTT. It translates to CASSRTGSTNEKLFF.

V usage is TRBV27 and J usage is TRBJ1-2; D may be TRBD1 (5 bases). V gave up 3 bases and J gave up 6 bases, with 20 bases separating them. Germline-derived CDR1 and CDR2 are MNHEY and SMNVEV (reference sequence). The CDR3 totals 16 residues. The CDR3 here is CASSFLGIGTDDGYTF. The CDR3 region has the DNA TGTGCCAGCAGTTTTCTTGGTATAGGGACTGATGATGGCTACACCTTC.

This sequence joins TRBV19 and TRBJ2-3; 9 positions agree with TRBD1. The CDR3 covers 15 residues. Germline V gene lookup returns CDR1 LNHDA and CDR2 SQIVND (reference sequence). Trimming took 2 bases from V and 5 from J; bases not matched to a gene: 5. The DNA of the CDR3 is TGTGCCAGTAGTATATCGACAGGGGGTAAAGATACGCAGTATTTT. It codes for CASSISTGGKDTQYF.

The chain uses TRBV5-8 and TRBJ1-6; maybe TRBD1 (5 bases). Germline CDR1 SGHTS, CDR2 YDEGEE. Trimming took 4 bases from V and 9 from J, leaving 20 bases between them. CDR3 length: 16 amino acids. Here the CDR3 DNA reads TGTGCCAGCAGCCAAAATCAGGGCGCGGCTTTTTCACCCCTCCACTTT. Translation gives CASSQNQGAAFSPLHF.

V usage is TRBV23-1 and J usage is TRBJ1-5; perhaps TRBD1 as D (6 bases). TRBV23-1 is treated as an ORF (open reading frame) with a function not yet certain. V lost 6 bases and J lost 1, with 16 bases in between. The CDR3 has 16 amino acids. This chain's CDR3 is CASRGRQVGSNQPQHF. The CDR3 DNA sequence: TGCGCCAGCAGGGGACGACAGGTCGGGAGCAATCAGCCCCAGCATTTT.

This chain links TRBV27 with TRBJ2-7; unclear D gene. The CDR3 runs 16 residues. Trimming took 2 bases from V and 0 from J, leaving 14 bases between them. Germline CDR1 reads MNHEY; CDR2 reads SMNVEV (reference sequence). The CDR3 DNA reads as TGTGCCAGCAGTTTAGTCGGCGGTCCTTCCTCCTACGAGCAGTACTTC. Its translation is CASSLVGGPSSYEQYF.

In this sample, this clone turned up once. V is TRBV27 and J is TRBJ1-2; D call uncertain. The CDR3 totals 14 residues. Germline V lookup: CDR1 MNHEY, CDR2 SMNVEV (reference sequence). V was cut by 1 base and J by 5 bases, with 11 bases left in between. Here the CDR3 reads CASSLFPHQYGYTF. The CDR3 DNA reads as TGTGCCAGCAGTTTATTCCCTCACCAGTATGGCTACACCTTC.

The CDR3 coding sequence is TGTGCCAGCAGCTTAGAGGTCAGGACCTACGAGCAGTACGTC. It is translated as CASSLEVRTYEQYV. This chain links TRBV7-8 with TRBJ2-7; D is unclear. Looked up from germline, CDR1 is SGHVS and CDR2 is FQNEAQ. The germline V and J ends were trimmed by 1 base and 2 bases, with 9 bases remaining between them. The CDR3 totals 14 residues.

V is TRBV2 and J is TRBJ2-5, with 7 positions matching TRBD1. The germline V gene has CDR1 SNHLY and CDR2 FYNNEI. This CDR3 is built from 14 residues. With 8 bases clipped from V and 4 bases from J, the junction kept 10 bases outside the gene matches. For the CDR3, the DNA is TGTGCCAGCGTGCCTACGGACAGGTTAGAGACCCAGTACTTC. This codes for CASVPTDRLETQYF.

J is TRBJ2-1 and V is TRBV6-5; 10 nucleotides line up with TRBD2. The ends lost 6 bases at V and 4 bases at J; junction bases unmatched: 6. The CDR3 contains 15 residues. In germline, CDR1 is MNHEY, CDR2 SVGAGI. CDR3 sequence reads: CASRAVAGGYNEQFF. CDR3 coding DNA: TGTGCCAGCAGAGCAGTAGCGGGGGGATACAATGAGCAGTTCTTC.

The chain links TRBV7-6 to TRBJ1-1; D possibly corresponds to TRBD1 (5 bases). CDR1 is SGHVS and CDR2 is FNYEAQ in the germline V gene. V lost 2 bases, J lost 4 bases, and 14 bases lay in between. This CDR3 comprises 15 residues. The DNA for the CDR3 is TGTGCCAGCAGCTTAAGTAGGGACTACGGCACTGAAGCTTTCTTT. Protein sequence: CASSLSRDYGTEAFF.

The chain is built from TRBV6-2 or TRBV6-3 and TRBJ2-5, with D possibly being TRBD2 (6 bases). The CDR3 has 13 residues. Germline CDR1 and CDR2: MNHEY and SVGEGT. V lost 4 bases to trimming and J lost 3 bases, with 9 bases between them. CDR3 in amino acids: CASSLPGEETQYF. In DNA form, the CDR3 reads TGTGCCAGCAGTTTACCGGGGGAAGAGACCCAGTACTTC.

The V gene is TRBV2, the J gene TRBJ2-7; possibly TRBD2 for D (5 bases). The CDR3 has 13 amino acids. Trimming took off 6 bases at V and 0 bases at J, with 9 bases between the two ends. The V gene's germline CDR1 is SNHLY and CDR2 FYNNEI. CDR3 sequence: CASSPGISYEQYV. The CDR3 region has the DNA TGTGCCAGCAGCCCCGGGATCTCCTACGAGCAGTACGTC.